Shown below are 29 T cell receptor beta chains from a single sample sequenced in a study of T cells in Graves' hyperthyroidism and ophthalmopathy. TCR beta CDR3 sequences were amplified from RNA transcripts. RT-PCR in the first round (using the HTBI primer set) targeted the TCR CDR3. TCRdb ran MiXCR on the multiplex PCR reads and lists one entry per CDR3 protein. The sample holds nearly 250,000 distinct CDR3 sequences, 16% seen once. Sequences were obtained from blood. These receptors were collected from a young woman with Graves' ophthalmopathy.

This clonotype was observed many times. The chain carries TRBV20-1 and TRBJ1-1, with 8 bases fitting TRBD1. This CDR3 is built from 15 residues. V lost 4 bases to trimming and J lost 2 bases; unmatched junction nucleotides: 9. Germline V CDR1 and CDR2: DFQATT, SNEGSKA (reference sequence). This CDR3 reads CSAIAGTGLNTEAFF. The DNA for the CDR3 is TGCAGTGCTATTGCCGGGACAGGCCTAAACACTGAAGCTTTCTTT.

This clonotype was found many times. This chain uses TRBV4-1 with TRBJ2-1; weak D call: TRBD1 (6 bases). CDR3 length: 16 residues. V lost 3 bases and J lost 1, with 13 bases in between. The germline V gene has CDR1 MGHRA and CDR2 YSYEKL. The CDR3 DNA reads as TGCGCCAGCAGCCACCCAGGGCAGGGGTCCTACAATGAGCAGTTCTTC. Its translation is CASSHPGQGSYNEQFF.

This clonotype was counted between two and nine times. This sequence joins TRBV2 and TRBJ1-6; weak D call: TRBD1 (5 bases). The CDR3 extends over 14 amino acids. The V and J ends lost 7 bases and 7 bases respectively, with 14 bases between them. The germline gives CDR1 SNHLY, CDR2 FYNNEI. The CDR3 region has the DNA TGTGCCAGCACCCTGGGGACCGCAAATTCACCCCTCCACTTT. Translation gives CASTLGTANSPLHF.

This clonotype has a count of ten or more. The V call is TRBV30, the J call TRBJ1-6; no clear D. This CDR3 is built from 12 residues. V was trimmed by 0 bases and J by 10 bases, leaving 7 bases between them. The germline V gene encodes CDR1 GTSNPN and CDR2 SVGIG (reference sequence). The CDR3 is CAWSVQRSPLHF. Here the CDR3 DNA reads TGTGCCTGGAGTGTACAAAGGTCACCCCTCCACTTT.

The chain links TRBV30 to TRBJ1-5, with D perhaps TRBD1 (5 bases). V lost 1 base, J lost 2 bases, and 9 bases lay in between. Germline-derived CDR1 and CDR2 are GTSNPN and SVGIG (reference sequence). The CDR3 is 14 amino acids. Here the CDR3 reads CAWSAGRGNQPQHF. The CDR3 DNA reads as TGTGCCTGGAGTGCGGGCAGGGGCAATCAGCCCCAGCATTTT. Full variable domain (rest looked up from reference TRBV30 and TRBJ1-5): SQTIHQWPATLVQPVGSPLSLECTVEGTSNPNLYWYRQAAGRGLQLLFYSVGIGQISSEVPQNLSASRPQDRQFILSSKKLLLSDSGFYLCAWSAGRGNQPQHFGDGTRLSIL.

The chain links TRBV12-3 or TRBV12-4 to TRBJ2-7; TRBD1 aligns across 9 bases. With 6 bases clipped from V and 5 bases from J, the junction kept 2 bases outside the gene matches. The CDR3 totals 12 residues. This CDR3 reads CASRDRGDEQYF. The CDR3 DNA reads TGTGCCAGCAGGGACAGGGGCGACGAGCAGTACTTC.

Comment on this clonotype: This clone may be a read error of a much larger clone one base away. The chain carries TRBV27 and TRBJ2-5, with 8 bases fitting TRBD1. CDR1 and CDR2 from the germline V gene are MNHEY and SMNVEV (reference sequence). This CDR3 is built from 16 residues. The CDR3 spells CANSFRRAGGGETQYF. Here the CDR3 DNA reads TGTGCCAACAGTTTCAGACGCGCAGGGGGCGGCGAGACCCAGTACTTC.

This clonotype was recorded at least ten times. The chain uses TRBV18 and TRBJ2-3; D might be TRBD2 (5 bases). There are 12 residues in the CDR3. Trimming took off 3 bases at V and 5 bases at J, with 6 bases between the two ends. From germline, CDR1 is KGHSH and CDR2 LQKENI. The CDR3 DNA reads TGTGCCAGCTCACCTGAGGGAGATACGCAGTATTTT. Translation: CASSPEGDTQYF.

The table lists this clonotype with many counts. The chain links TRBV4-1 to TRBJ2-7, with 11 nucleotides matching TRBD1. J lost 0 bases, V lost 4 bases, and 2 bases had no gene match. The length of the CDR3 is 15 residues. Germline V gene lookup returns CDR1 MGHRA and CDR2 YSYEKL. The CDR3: CASSRGQGVSYEQYF. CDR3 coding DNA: TGCGCCAGCAGCCGGGGACAGGGGGTCTCCTACGAGCAGTACTTC.

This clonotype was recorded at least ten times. CDR3 residues: CASSLGQGYRQPQHF. CDR3 nucleotides: TGTGCCAGCAGTTTGGGACAGGGGTATCGGCAGCCCCAGCATTTT. This chain links TRBV28 with TRBJ1-5; TRBD1 matches 10 bases. The V gene end was trimmed by 3 bases and the J gene end by 7 bases; junction bases not matched to a gene: 6. Germline V gives CDR1 MDHEN, CDR2 SYDVKM. CDR3 length equals 15 residues. Based on the CDR3 plus reference TRBV28 and TRBJ1-5, the full variable domain is DVKVTQSSRYLVKRTGEKVFLECVQDMDHENMFWYRQDPGLGLRLIYFSYDVKMKEKGDIPEGYSVSREKKERFSLILESASTNQTSMYLCASSLGQGYRQPQHFGDGTRLSIL.

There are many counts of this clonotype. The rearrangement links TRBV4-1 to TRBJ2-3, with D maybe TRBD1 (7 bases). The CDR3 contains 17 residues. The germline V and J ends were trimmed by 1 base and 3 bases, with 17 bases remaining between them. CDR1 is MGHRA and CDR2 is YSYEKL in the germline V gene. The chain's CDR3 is CASSQGPARGRTDTQYF. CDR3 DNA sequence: TGCGCCAGCAGCCAAGGCCCGGCCAGGGGGAGGACAGATACGCAGTATTTT.

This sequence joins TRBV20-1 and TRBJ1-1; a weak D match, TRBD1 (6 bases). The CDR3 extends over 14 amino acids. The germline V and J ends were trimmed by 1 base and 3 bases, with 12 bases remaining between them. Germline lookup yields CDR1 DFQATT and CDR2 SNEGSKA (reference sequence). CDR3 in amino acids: CSARVRGRDTEAFF. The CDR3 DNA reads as TGCAGTGCTAGAGTCCGGGGGCGCGACACTGAAGCTTTCTTT.

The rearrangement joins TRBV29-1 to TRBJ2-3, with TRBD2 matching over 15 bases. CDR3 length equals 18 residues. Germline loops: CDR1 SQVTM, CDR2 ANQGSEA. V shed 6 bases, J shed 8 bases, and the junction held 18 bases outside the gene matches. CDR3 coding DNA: TGCAGCGTCTGTTTGATCGGGACTAGCGGGAGGAGGATGAGTACGCAGTATTTT. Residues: CSVCLIGTSGRRMSTQYF.

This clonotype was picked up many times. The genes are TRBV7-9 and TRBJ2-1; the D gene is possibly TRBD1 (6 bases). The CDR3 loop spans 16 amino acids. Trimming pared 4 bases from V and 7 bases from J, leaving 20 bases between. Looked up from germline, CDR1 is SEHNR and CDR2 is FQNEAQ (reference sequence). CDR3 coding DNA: TGTGCCAGCAGCTCGAACGACAGGAAGGGACAAAATGAGCAGTTCTTC. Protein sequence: CASSSNDRKGQNEQFF.

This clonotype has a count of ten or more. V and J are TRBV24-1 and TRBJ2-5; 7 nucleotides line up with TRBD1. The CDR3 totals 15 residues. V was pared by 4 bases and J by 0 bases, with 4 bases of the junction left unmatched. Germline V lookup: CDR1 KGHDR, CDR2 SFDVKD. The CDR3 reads CATSEKTGDQETQYF. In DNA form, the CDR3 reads TGTGCCACCAGTGAGAAAACAGGGGACCAAGAGACCCAGTACTTC.

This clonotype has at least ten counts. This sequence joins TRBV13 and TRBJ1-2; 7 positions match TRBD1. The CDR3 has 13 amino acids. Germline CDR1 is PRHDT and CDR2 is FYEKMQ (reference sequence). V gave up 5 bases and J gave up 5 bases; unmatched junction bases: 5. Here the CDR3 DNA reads TGTGCCAGCAGCCAGGGACAGTTTTATGGCTACACCTTC. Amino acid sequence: CASSQGQFYGYTF.

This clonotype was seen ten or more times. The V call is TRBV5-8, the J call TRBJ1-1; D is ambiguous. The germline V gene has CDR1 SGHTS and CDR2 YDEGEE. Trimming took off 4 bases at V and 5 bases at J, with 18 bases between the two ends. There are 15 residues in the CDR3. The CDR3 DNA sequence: TGTGCCAGCAGCGGAAGGACCGGGTTTGGTACTGAAGCTTTCTTT. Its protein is CASSGRTGFGTEAFF.

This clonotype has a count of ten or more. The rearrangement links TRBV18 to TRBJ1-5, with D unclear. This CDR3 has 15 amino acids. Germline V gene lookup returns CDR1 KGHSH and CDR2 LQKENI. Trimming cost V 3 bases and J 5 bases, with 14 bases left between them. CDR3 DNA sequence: TGTGCCAGCTCACCTCGGGCAGTCGGGGATCAGCCCCAGCATTTT. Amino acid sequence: CASSPRAVGDQPQHF.

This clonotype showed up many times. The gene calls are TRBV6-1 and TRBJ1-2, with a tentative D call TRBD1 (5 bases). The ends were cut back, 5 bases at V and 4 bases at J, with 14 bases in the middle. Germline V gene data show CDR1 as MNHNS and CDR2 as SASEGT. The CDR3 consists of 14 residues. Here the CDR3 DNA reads TGTGCCAGCAGTTCGAGGGGTCTCAGCTATGGCTACACCTTC. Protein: CASSSRGLSYGYTF.

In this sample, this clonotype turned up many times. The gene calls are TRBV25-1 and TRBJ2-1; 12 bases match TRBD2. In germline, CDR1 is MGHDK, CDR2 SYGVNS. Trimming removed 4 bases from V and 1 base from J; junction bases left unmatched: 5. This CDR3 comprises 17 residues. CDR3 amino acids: CASSGRTSGDSYNEQFF. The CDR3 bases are TGTGCCAGCAGTGGACGGACTAGCGGGGATTCCTACAATGAGCAGTTCTTC.

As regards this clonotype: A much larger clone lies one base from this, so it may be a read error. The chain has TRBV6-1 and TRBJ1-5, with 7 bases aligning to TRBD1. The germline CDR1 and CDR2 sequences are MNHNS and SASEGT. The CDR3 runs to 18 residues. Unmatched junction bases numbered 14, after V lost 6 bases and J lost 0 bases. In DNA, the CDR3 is TGTGCCAGCAGATTCCGGGACAGCAACCGGTATAGCAATCAGCCCCAGCATTTT. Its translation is CASRFRDSNRYSNQPQHF.

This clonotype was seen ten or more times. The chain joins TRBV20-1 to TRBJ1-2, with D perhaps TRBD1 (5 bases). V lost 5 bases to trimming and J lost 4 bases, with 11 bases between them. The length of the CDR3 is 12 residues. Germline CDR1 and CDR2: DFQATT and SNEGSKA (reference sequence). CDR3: CSAPTTVYGYTF. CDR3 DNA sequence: TGCAGTGCTCCCACGACAGTCTATGGCTACACCTTC.

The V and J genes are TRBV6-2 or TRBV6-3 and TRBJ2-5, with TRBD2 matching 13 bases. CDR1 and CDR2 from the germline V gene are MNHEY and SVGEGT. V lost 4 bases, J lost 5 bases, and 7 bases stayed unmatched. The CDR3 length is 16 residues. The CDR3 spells CASSFGLAGAGETQYF. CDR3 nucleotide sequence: TGTGCCAGCAGTTTCGGACTAGCGGGGGCCGGGGAGACCCAGTACTTC.

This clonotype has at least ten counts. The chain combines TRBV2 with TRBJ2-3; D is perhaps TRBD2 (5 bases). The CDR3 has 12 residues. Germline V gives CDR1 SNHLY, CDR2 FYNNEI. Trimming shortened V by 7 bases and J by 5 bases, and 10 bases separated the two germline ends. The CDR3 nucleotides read TGTGCCAGCACCCCCGAGGGAGATACGCAGTATTTT. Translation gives CASTPEGDTQYF. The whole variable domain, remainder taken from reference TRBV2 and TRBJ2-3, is EPEVTQTPSHQVTQMGQEVILRCVPISNHLYFYWYRQILGQKVEFLVSFYNNEISEKSEIFDDQFSVERPDGSNFTLKIRSTKLEDSAMYFCASTPEGDTQYFGPGTRLTVL.

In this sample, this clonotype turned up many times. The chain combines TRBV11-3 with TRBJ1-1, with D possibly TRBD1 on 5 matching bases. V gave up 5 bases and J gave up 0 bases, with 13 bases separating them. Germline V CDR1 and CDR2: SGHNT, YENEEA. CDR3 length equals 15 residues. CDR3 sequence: CASSPRGLLNTEAFF. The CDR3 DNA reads TGTGCCAGCAGCCCTCGGGGCCTGTTGAACACTGAAGCTTTCTTT.

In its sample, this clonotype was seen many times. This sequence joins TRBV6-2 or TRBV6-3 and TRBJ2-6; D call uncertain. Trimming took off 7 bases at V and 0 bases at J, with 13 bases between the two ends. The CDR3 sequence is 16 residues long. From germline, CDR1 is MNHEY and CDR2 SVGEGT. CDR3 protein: CASTRSTVSGANVLTF. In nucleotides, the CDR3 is TGTGCCAGCACTCGATCCACAGTCTCTGGGGCCAACGTCCTGACTTTC.

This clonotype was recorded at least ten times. The CDR3 loop reads CASRRIGRFVGYTF. In nucleotides, the CDR3 is TGTGCCAGCAGGCGCATCGGGCGGTTCGTTGGCTACACCTTC. The rearrangement links TRBV6-1 to TRBJ1-2; no clear D. The CDR3 has 14 amino acids. Trimming shortened V by 6 bases and J by 7 bases, and 18 bases separated the two germline ends. Germline values: CDR1 MNHNS, CDR2 SASEGT.

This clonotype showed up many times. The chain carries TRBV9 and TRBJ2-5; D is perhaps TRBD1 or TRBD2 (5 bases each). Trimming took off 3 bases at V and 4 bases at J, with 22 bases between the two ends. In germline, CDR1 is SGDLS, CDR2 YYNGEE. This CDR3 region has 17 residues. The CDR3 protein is CASSGGGSRGFGETQYF. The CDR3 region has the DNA TGTGCCAGCAGCGGCGGCGGTTCGAGGGGCTTTGGAGAGACCCAGTACTTC.

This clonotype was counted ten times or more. The CDR3 sequence is CASSYTTSGRGEQFF. In DNA, the CDR3 is TGTGCCAGCAGTTACACTACAAGCGGGAGAGGGGAGCAGTTCTTC. The chain has TRBV6-6 and TRBJ2-1; 8 bases agree with TRBD2. Trimming took 2 bases from V and 10 from J; bases not matched to a gene: 10. The CDR3 covers 15 residues. Germline V CDR1 and CDR2: MNHNY, SVGAGI (reference sequence).